This is a list of T cell receptor beta chains from one sample in a study of blood T cell repertoires in COVID-19. Libraries were prepared by immunoSEQ multiplex PCR; TCRdb keeps only in-frame clonotypes and omits some of them. In the table there are 70,000 or so clones, roughly nine tenths of which are singletons. What was sequenced was peripheral blood. Receptors were obtained from a woman in her fifties or sixties with acute or convalescent COVID-19. Both conserved end residues are part of each CDR3.

CDR3aa: CASSYSGSGVGDPYF
j_gene: TRBJ2-7
v_gene: TRBV6-6

CDR3aa: CAIRPAGVGDTQYF
j_gene: TRBJ2-3
v_gene: TRBV10-3

CDR3aa: CASSSGGPYNEQFF
j_gene: TRBJ2-1
v_gene: TRBV27

CDR3aa: CASSQGRTRTHEQYF
j_gene: TRBJ2-7
v_gene: TRBV4-2

CDR3aa: CASSPRQNTGELFF
j_gene: TRBJ2-2
v_gene: TRBV18

CDR3aa: CASSLSSGNEQYF
j_gene: TRBJ2-7
v_gene: TRBV27

CDR3aa: CAWNRVGETQYF
j_gene: TRBJ2-5
v_gene: TRBV30

CDR3aa: CASSLSGTGVSRGYTF
j_gene: TRBJ1-2
v_gene: TRBV27

CDR3aa: CASSLAANAYNEQFF
j_gene: TRBJ2-1
v_gene: TRBV5-1

CDR3aa: CSASDRGVGETQYF
j_gene: TRBJ2-5
v_gene: TRBV20-1

CDR3aa: CASSETRGSQGIQYF
j_gene: TRBJ2-4
v_gene: TRBV6-1

CDR3aa: CASSPGVTGWADTQYF
j_gene: TRBJ2-3
v_gene: TRBV7-3

CDR3aa: CASRQGGTGELFF
j_gene: TRBJ2-2
v_gene: TRBV6-5

CDR3aa: CASSLDGGTGIIDPEAFF
j_gene: TRBJ1-1
v_gene: TRBV5-1

CDR3aa: CASSDARGGYEQYF
j_gene: TRBJ2-7
v_gene: TRBV5-1

CDR3aa: CASSFRQGYGYTF
j_gene: TRBJ1-2
v_gene: TRBV27

CDR3aa: CASSMGHLGTSGGNKNIQYF
j_gene: TRBJ2-4
v_gene: TRBV19

CDR3aa: CAISDFDRGHDEAFF
j_gene: TRBJ1-1
v_gene: TRBV10-3

CDR3aa: CASSPQGGVLVETQYF
j_gene: TRBJ2-5
v_gene: TRBV3-1/TRBV3-2

CDR3aa: CASSEPRETQYF
j_gene: TRBJ2-5
v_gene: TRBV6-1

CDR3aa: CASGQAVLNYGYTF
j_gene: TRBJ1-2
v_gene: TRBV6-5

CDR3aa: CASREQGANYGYTF
j_gene: TRBJ1-2
v_gene: TRBV28